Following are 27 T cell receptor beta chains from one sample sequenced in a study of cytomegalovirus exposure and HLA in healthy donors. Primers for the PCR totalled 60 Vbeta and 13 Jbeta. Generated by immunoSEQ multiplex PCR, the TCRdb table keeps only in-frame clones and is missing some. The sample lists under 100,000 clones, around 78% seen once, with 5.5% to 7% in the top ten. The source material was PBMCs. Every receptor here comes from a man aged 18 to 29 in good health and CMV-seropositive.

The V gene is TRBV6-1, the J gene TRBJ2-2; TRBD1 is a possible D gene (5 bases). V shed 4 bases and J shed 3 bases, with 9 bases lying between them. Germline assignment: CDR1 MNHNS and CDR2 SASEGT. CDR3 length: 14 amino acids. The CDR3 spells CASSAGADTGELFF. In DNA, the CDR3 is TGTGCCAGCAGTGCTGGGGCGGACACCGGGGAGCTGTTTTTT.

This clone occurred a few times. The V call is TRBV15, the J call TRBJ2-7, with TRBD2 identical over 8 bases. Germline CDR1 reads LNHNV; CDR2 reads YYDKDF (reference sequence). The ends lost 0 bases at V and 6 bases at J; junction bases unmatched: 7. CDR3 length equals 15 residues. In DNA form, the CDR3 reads TGTGCCACCAGCAGAGATCGGGCGGGGGGCGGCGAGCAGTACTTC. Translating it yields CATSRDRAGGGEQYF.

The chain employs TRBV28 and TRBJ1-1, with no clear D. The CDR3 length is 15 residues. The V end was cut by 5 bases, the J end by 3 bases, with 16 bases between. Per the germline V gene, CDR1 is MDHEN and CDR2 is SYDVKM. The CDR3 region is CASSPPHRRDTEAFF. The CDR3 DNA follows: TGTGCCAGCAGTCCCCCTCACCGGAGGGACACTGAAGCTTTCTTT.

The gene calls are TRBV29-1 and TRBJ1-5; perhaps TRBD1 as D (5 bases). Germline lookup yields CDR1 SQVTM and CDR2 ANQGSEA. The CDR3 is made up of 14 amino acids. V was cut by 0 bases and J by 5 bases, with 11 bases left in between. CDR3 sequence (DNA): TGCAGCGTTGAAGAGGGGGGGGTGGATCAGCCCCAGCATTTT. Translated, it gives CSVEEGGVDQPQHF.

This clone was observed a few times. The CDR3, as DNA: TGTGCCAGTAGTGCCTCTAGGGGCAACTCTGGAAACACCATATATTTT. Translated, it gives CASSASRGNSGNTIYF. The chain couples TRBV19 to TRBJ1-3; TRBD1 is a possible D gene (5 bases). Germline lookup yields CDR1 LNHDA and CDR2 SQIVND (reference sequence). Trimming removed 5 bases at V and 0 bases at J, with 14 bases between. This CDR3 has 16 amino acids.

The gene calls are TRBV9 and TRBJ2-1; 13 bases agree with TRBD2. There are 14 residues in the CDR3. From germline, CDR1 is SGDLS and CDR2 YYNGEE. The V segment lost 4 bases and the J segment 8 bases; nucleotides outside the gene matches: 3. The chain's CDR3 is CASSRGLAGYEQFF. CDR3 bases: TGTGCCAGCAGCAGGGGACTAGCGGGATATGAGCAGTTCTTC.

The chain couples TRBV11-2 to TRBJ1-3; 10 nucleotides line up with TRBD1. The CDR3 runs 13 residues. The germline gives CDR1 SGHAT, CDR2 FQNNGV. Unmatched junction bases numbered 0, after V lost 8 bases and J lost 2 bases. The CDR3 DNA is TGTGCCAGCGGGACAGGGGCTGGAAACACCATATATTTT. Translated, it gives CASGTGAGNTIYF.

The CDR3 nucleotides are TGTGCCAGCCAAGTACCGGGACTAGCGGACTACGAGCAGTACTTC. Its translation: CASQVPGLADYEQYF. V and J are TRBV28 and TRBJ2-7, with 11 bases lining up with TRBD2. The CDR3 sequence is 15 residues long. Germline CDR1 reads MDHEN; CDR2 reads SYDVKM. V lost 8 bases to trimming and J lost 3 bases; unmatched junction nucleotides: 9.

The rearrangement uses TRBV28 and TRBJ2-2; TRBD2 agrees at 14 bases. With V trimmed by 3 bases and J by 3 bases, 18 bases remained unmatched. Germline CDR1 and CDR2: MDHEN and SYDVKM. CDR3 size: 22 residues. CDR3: CASSFYPTVRLAGGPHTGELFF. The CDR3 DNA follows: TGTGCCAGCAGTTTTTATCCCACCGTCAGACTAGCGGGAGGGCCACACACCGGGGAGCTGTTTTTT.

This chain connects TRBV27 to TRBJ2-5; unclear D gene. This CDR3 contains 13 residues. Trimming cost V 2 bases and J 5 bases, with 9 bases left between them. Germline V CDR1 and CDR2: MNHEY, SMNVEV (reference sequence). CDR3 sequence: CASSLGSGETQYF. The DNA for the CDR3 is TGTGCCAGCAGTTTAGGATCCGGGGAGACCCAGTACTTC.

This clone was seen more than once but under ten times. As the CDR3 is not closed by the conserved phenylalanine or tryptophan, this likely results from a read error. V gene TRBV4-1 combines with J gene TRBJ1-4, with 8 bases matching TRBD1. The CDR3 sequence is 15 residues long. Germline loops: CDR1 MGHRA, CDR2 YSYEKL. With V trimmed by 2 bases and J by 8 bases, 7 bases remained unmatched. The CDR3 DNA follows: TGCGCCAGCAGCCAACCCGACAGGGGAGGCGAAAAACTGTTTGTT. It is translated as CASSQPDRGGEKLFV.

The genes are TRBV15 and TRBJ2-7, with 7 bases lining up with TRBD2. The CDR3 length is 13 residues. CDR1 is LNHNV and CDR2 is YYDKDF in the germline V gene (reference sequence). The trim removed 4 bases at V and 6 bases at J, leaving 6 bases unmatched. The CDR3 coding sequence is TGTGCCACCAGCAACCGACTAGCTGGCGAGCAGTACTTC. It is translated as CATSNRLAGEQYF.

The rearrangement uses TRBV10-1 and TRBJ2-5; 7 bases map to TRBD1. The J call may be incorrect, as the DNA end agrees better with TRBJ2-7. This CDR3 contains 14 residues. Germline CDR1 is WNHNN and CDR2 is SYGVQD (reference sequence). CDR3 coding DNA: TGCGCCAGCAGACCCGGGACAGCGGATGGCGAGCAGTACTTC. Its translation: CASRPGTADGEQYF.

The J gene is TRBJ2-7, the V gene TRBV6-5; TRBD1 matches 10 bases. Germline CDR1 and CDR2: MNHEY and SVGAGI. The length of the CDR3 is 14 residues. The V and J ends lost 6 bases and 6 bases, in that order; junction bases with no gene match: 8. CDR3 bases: TGTGCCAGCAGAACCGGGACAGGGGCCACCGAGCAGTACTTC. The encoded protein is CASRTGTGATEQYF.

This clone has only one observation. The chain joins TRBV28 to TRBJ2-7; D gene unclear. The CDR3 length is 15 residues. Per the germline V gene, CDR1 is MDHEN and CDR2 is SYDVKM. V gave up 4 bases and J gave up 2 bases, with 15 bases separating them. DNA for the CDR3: TGTGCCAGCAGTTCAGGCGTCCCACCCCCCTACGAGCAGTACTTC. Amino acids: CASSSGVPPPYEQYF.

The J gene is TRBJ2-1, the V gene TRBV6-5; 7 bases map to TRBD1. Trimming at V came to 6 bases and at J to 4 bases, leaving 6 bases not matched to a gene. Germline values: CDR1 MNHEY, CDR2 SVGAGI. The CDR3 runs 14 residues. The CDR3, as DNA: TGTGCCAGCAGCCTCGGGACAGAGTACAATGAGCAGTTCTTC. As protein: CASSLGTEYNEQFF.

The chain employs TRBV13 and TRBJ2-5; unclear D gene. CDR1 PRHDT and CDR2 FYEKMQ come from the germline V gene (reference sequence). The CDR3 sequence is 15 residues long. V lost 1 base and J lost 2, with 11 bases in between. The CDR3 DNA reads TGTGCCAGCAGCTTAGCCCGGGTTTTTCAAGAGACCCAGTACTTC. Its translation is CASSLARVFQETQYF.

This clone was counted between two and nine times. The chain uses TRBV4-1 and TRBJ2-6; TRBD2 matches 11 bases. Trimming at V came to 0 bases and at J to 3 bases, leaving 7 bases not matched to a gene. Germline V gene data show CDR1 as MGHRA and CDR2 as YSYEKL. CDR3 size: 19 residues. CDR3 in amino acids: CASSQDVTSGKGGANVLTF. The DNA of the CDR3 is TGCGCCAGCAGCCAAGATGTGACTAGCGGGAAAGGTGGGGCCAACGTCCTGACTTTC.

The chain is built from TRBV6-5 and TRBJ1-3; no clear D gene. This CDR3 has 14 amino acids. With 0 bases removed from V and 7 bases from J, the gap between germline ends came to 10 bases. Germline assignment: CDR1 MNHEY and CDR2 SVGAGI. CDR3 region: CASSYSESGNTIYF. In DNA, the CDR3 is TGTGCCAGCAGTTACTCGGAGAGTGGCAACACCATATATTTT.

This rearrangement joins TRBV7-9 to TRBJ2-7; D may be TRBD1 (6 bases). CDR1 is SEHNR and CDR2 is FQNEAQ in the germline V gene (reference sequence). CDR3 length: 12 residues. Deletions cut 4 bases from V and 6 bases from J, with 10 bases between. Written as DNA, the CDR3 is TGTGCCAGCAGCTCACAGGGACCCGAGCAGTACTTC. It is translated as CASSSQGPEQYF.

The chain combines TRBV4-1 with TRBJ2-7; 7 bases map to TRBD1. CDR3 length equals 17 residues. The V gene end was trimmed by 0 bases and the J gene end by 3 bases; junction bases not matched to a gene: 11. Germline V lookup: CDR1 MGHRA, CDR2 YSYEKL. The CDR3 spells CASSQDSGDSNFYEQYF. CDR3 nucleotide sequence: TGCGCCAGCAGCCAAGATTCAGGGGACAGCAATTTCTACGAGCAGTACTTC.

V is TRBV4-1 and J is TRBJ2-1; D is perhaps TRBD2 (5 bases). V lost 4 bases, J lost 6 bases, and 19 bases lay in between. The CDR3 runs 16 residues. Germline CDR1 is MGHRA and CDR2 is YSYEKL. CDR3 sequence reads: CASSPERRGITNEQFF. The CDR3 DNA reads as TGCGCCAGCAGCCCGGAGAGACGGGGAATTACCAATGAGCAGTTCTTC.

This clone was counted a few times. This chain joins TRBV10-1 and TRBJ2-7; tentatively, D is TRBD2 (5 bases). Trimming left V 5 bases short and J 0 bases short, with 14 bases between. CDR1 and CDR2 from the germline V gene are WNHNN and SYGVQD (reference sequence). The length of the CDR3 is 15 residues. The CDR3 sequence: CASSRRVPFSYEQYF. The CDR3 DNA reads TGCGCCAGCAGTAGGCGGGTCCCGTTCTCCTACGAGCAGTACTTC.

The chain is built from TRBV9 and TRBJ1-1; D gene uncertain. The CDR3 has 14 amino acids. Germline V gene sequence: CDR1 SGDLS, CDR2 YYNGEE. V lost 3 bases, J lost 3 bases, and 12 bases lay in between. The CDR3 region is CASSAYSGDTEAFF. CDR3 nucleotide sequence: TGTGCCAGCAGCGCCTACTCCGGGGACACTGAAGCTTTCTTT.

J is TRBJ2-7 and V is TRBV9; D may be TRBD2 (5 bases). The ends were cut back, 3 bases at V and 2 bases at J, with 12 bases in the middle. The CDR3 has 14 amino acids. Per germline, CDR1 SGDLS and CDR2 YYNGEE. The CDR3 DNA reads TGTGCCAGCAGCGCCGGAGCGGATACCTACGAGCAGTACTTC. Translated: CASSAGADTYEQYF.

CDR3 in DNA: TGTGCCAGCAGTTACGCGACAGGGGACGAGCAGTACTTC. Its protein product is CASSYATGDEQYF. The chain links TRBV6-5 to TRBJ2-7, with 8 bases aligning to TRBD1. This CDR3 has 13 residues. V lost 2 bases, J lost 5 bases, and 2 bases stayed unmatched. Germline V gives CDR1 MNHEY, CDR2 SVGAGI.

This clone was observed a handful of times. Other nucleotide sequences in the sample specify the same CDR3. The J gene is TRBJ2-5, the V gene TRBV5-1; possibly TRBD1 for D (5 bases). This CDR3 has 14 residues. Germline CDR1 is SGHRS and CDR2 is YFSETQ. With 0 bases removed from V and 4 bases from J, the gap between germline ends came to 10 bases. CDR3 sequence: CASSLAGQGETQYF. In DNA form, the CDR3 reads TGCGCCAGCAGCTTGGCGGGCCAGGGAGAGACCCAGTACTTC.